The 32 T cell receptor beta chains presented below share a single source sample, sequenced in a study of CD8 T cells in Susac syndrome. Reverse transcription of about 0.45 to 1 ug RNA was carried out with random hexamers. One entry per CDR3 protein, called by TCRdb with MiXCR from the immunoSEQ multiplex PCR reads. The top ten hold around 0.08% of the sample, which has 190,000 or so distinct CDR3 sequences, approximately 95% seen once. Sequencing was carried out using CD4+ T cells from PBMCs. These TCRs come from a human donor with multiple sclerosis.

The chain uses TRBV11-2 and TRBJ2-3; TRBD2 is a possible D gene (5 bases). The ends were cut back, 3 bases at V and 4 bases at J, with 11 bases in the middle. The CDR3 is 14 residues long. Germline V CDR1 and CDR2: SGHAT, FQNNGV. The CDR3 nucleotides are TGTGCCAGCAGCTTCGGGCTAGCCCCAGATACGCAGTATTTT. Translating it yields CASSFGLAPDTQYF.

The chain couples TRBV11-2 to TRBJ1-5; no reliable D call. The V end lost 0 bases, the J end lost 6 bases, and 12 bases lay between the germline ends. The CDR3 has 15 amino acids. Looked up from germline, CDR1 is SGHAT and CDR2 is FQNNGV. DNA for the CDR3: TGTGCCAGCAGCTTAGATTCTGCTGGGCTTCAGCCCCAGCATTTT. Protein: CASSLDSAGLQPQHF.

The V call is TRBV20-1, the J call TRBJ1-2; unclear D gene. CDR3 length equals 15 residues. Trimming removed 0 bases at V and 2 bases at J, with 13 bases between. Germline-derived CDR1 and CDR2 are DFQATT and SNEGSKA (reference sequence). The CDR3 DNA reads TGCAGTGCTAGAGATATCGGGCAAGGAAACTATGGCTACACCTTC. This gives the protein CSARDIGQGNYGYTF.

This chain uses TRBV9 with TRBJ1-1, with D possibly being TRBD1 (5 bases). The germline V gene has CDR1 SGDLS and CDR2 YYNGEE. Trimming left V 3 bases short and J 0 bases short, with 6 bases between. The CDR3 is made up of 13 amino acids. The CDR3, as DNA: TGTGCCAGCAGCGGGACACTGAACACTGAAGCTTTCTTT. Translated, it gives CASSGTLNTEAFF.

The chain couples TRBV15 to TRBJ2-7; D remains unclear. In germline, CDR1 is LNHNV, CDR2 YYDKDF (reference sequence). CDR3 length: 11 residues. Trimming removed 1 base at V and 7 bases at J, with 5 bases between. CDR3 in amino acids: CATSRGGEQYF. The CDR3 nucleotides read TGTGCCACCAGCAGAGGCGGAGAGCAGTACTTC.

The chain employs TRBV7-6 and TRBJ1-6, with a tentative D call TRBD1 (6 bases). Germline loops: CDR1 SGHVS, CDR2 FNYEAQ. The CDR3 is 19 residues long. Trimming stripped 4 bases from V and 0 bases from J, with 19 bases between. CDR3 protein: CASSSHRDLTYSYNSPLHF. The CDR3 nucleotides are TGTGCCAGCAGCTCTCACAGGGACTTGACGTACTCCTATAATTCACCCCTCCACTTT.

CDR3: CAWSVGQELSPLHF. CDR3 nucleotides: TGTGCCTGGAGTGTTGGGCAGGAGTTATCCCCCCTCCACTTT. V and J are TRBV30 and TRBJ1-6; D remains ambiguous. In germline, CDR1 is GTSNPN, CDR2 SVGIG (reference sequence). V gave up 0 bases and J gave up 13 bases, with 16 bases separating them. The CDR3 is 14 residues long.

The chain joins TRBV6-4 to TRBJ1-2; 8 bases map to TRBD1. Per the germline V gene, CDR1 is MRHNA and CDR2 is SNTAGT. The V gene end was trimmed by 4 bases and the J gene end by 5 bases; junction bases not matched to a gene: 3. The CDR3 covers 13 residues. The CDR3 DNA reads TGTGCCAGCAGTGTCGACAGGGGATATGGCTACACCTTC. It translates to CASSVDRGYGYTF.

The chain links TRBV6-1 to TRBJ1-2; D is uncertain. Germline V gene sequence: CDR1 MNHNS, CDR2 SASEGT. The V end lost 6 bases, the J end lost 3 bases, and 26 bases lay between the germline ends. The CDR3 runs 18 residues. CDR3 region: CASSTENIKTRRYYGYTF. For the CDR3, the DNA is TGTGCCAGCAGCACGGAGAACATTAAGACACGTCGCTACTATGGCTACACCTTC.

The rearrangement uses TRBV5-1 and TRBJ1-2, with D hard to call. The V and J ends lost 0 bases and 4 bases respectively, with 13 bases between them. The CDR3 has 15 amino acids. Germline loops: CDR1 SGHRS, CDR2 YFSETQ. CDR3: CASSLALDLAYGYTF. CDR3 nucleotide sequence: TGCGCCAGCAGCTTGGCTTTGGATCTCGCCTATGGCTACACCTTC. Full variable domain (missing parts from reference TRBV5-1 and TRBJ1-2): KAGVTQTPRYLIKTRGQQVTLSCSPISGHRSVSWYQQTPGQGLQFLFEYFSETQRNKGNFPGRFSGRQFSNSRSEMNVSTLELGDSALYLCASSLALDLAYGYTFGSGTRLTVV.

The chain employs TRBV3-1 and TRBJ2-5; D remains ambiguous. CDR3 length: 11 amino acids. V was cut by 7 bases and J by 0 bases, with 3 bases left in between. In germline, CDR1 is LGHDT, CDR2 YNNKEL (reference sequence). The CDR3 DNA sequence: TGTGCCAGCAACCACCAAGAGACCCAGTACTTC. Protein sequence: CASNHQETQYF.

This rearrangement joins TRBV7-3 to TRBJ1-2; the D gene is possibly TRBD1 (5 bases). This CDR3 has 15 amino acids. Germline V gives CDR1 SGHTA, CDR2 FQGTGA. V lost 5 bases, J lost 1 base, and 14 bases lay in between. The CDR3 DNA is TGTGCCAGCAGCCTTCAGGGAGCGGGTAACTATGGCTACACCTTC. Its protein is CASSLQGAGNYGYTF.

This rearrangement joins TRBV20-1 to TRBJ2-1; D is possibly TRBD2 (6 bases). Germline CDR1 reads DFQATT; CDR2 reads SNEGSKA (reference sequence). CDR3 size: 14 residues. V gave up 5 bases and J gave up 0 bases, with 11 bases separating them. CDR3 region: CSALPGLSYNEQFF. In DNA form, the CDR3 reads TGCAGTGCTCTCCCGGGACTCTCCTACAATGAGCAGTTCTTC.

This clonotype is a singleton in its sample. The chain carries TRBV12-3 or TRBV12-4 and TRBJ1-2; 10 positions agree with TRBD1. V dropped 3 bases and J dropped 4; count of bases not matched to a gene: 2. The CDR3 contains 14 residues. CDR3 sequence reads: CASSFWTGGYGYTF. CDR3 bases: TGTGCCAGCAGTTTTTGGACAGGGGGCTATGGCTACACCTTC.

The CDR3 coding sequence is TGTGCCAGCAGTTTTGGGGACAACTATGGCTACACCTTC. It encodes CASSFGDNYGYTF. The rearrangement joins TRBV28 to TRBJ1-2, with a weak D call TRBD1 (5 bases). The germline gives CDR1 MDHEN, CDR2 SYDVKM. V lost 3 bases to trimming and J lost 2 bases, with 7 bases between them. CDR3 length equals 13 residues.

The CDR3 loop is CASSLVGDYEQYV. Here the CDR3 DNA reads TGTGCCAGCAGCTTAGTCGGGGACTACGAGCAGTACGTC. The chain uses TRBV7-9 and TRBJ2-7; weak D call: TRBD2 (5 bases). CDR1 and CDR2 from the germline V gene are SEHNR and FQNEAQ (reference sequence). The CDR3 is made up of 13 amino acids. The V end lost 1 base, the J end lost 3 bases, and 7 bases lay between the germline ends.

The chain joins TRBV20-1 to TRBJ1-1; D is ambiguous. Germline V gene sequence: CDR1 DFQATT, CDR2 SNEGSKA (reference sequence). The CDR3 length is 11 residues. V lost 5 bases and J 7 bases, leaving 11 bases between the germline ends. The CDR3 region has the DNA TGCAGTGCTCCCTTTGGGGATGAAGCTTTCTTT. This sequence encodes CSAPFGDEAFF.

The chain links TRBV20-1 to TRBJ2-3, with 13 positions matching TRBD2. The CDR3 has 16 amino acids. Trimming at V came to 0 bases and at J to 7 bases, leaving 7 bases not matched to a gene. In germline, CDR1 is DFQATT, CDR2 SNEGSKA (reference sequence). CDR3 residues: CSARDQLAGGYNTQYF. The CDR3 DNA sequence: TGCAGTGCTAGAGATCAACTAGCGGGGGGGTACAATACGCAGTATTTT.

The genes are TRBV30 and TRBJ2-2; the D is unclear. The CDR3 runs 14 residues. Germline loops: CDR1 GTSNPN, CDR2 SVGIG (reference sequence). Trimming took off 2 bases at V and 2 bases at J, with 9 bases between the two ends. DNA for the CDR3: TGTGCCTGGAGTCCCGGGCCCAACACCGGGGAGCTGTTTTTT. It translates to CAWSPGPNTGELFF.

The chain couples TRBV12-3 or TRBV12-4 to TRBJ1-2; 11 bases line up with TRBD1. V lost 11 bases, J lost 8 bases, and 10 bases stayed unmatched. There are 13 residues in the CDR3. The CDR3 sequence is CAGCGTGGSGYTF. The CDR3 DNA reads TGTGCCGGGTGCGGGACAGGGGGTTCCGGCTACACCTTC.

V is TRBV12-3 or TRBV12-4 and J is TRBJ1-6; possibly TRBD1 for D (5 bases). With 4 bases removed from V and 7 bases from J, the gap between germline ends came to 11 bases. This CDR3 comprises 14 residues. CDR3 sequence reads: CASSSGHRNSPLHF. CDR3 in DNA: TGTGCCAGCAGTTCCGGACACCGAAATTCACCCCTCCACTTT.

V usage is TRBV7-3 and J usage is TRBJ1-1, with D perhaps TRBD1 (6 bases). This CDR3 comprises 16 residues. V lost 5 bases and J 1 base, leaving 17 bases between the germline ends. CDR1 and CDR2 (germline): SGHTA, FQGTGA. In DNA form, the CDR3 reads TGTGCCAGCAGCCAATACGGACAGCCGAGGAACACTGAAGCTTTCTTT. Translated: CASSQYGQPRNTEAFF.

There are a few counts of this clonotype. The chain couples TRBV11-1 to TRBJ2-7; D might be TRBD1 (6 bases). The germline CDR1 and CDR2 sequences are SGHAT and FQDESV (reference sequence). The CDR3 spans 12 residues. The ends were cut back, 5 bases at V and 3 bases at J, with 8 bases in the middle. This CDR3 reads CASSPQGYEQYV. The CDR3 nucleotides are TGTGCCAGCAGCCCACAGGGCTACGAGCAGTACGTC.

This sequence joins TRBV4-2 and TRBJ2-1; possibly TRBD1 for D (5 bases). V was pared by 0 bases and J by 6 bases, with 9 bases between. Germline V CDR1 and CDR2: LGHNA, YNFKEQ. This CDR3 has 14 amino acids. CDR3 sequence: CASSQEETGNEQFF. CDR3 DNA sequence: TGTGCCAGCAGCCAAGAGGAAACAGGCAATGAGCAGTTCTTC.

The chain recombines TRBV12-3 or TRBV12-4 with TRBJ2-1, with 8 bases fitting TRBD2. The CDR3 has 14 residues. Trimming removed 6 bases from V and 4 bases from J; junction bases left unmatched: 5. CDR3 region: CASRTTGGYNEQFF. CDR3 coding DNA: TGTGCCAGCAGAACAACGGGGGGGTACAATGAGCAGTTCTTC.

This chain's CDR3 is CSVENLGTGHFIDTQYF. The CDR3 DNA sequence: TGCAGCGTTGAAAATTTGGGGACAGGGCATTTTATAGATACGCAGTATTTT. J is TRBJ2-3 and V is TRBV29-1, with 9 positions matching TRBD1. V shed 2 bases and J 5 bases; nucleotides not matched to a gene: 14. The CDR3 sequence is 17 residues long. Germline CDR1 and CDR2: SQVTM and ANQGSEA.

The chain uses TRBV6-6 and TRBJ2-1; D not resolved. V was cut by 0 bases and J by 9 bases, with 9 bases left in between. Looked up from germline, CDR1 is MNHNY and CDR2 is SVGAGI (reference sequence). This CDR3 has 13 amino acids. In nucleotides, the CDR3 is TGTGCCAGCAGTTACTCCCCAGGTGGTGAGCAGTTCTTC. Amino acid sequence: CASSYSPGGEQFF.

The chain employs TRBV20-1 and TRBJ2-3; tentatively, D is TRBD1 or TRBD2 (6 bases each). Germline V gene data show CDR1 as DFQATT and CDR2 as SNEGSKA (reference sequence). CDR3 length: 14 residues. V was pared by 1 base and J by 4 bases, with 12 bases between. CDR3 DNA: TGCAGTGCTAGAGTCGGGGGCCGTGCAGATACGCAGTATTTT. It yields the protein CSARVGGRADTQYF.

This rearrangement joins TRBV18 to TRBJ1-1; tentative D call: TRBD1 (5 bases). Germline V gene sequence: CDR1 KGHSH, CDR2 LQKENI. The V end was cut by 0 bases, the J end by 0 bases, with 17 bases between. This CDR3 has 18 amino acids. The CDR3 loop is CASSPPFGAPLMNTEAFF. The CDR3 DNA sequence: TGTGCCAGCTCACCACCGTTTGGGGCGCCCCTTATGAACACTGAAGCTTTCTTT.

V gene TRBV6-1 combines with J gene TRBJ2-7; D is uncertain. V was clipped by 10 bases and J by 6 bases, with 13 bases between them. The CDR3 is 11 residues long. Germline V gene data show CDR1 as MNHNS and CDR2 as SASEGT. The CDR3, as DNA: TGTGCCACCTCCGATTACGGCGAGCAGTACTTC. It encodes CATSDYGEQYF.

The J gene is TRBJ2-1, the V gene TRBV6-6, with D perhaps TRBD2 (7 bases). The germline V gene has CDR1 MNHNY and CDR2 SVGAGI (reference sequence). There are 16 residues in the CDR3. V was pared by 0 bases and J by 5 bases, with 14 bases between. CDR3 sequence: CASSYSTAGANNEQFF. DNA of the CDR3: TGTGCCAGCAGTTACTCGACTGCGGGGGCGAACAATGAGCAGTTCTTC.

The genes are TRBV3-1 and TRBJ1-5, with 10 positions matching TRBD1. The germline V gene encodes CDR1 LGHDT and CDR2 YNNKEL (reference sequence). CDR3 length equals 16 residues. Trimming removed 0 bases from V and 10 bases from J; junction bases left unmatched: 9. CDR3 coding DNA: TGTGCCAGCAGCCAAGACTTGACAGGGGGCCCGAGTCCCCAGCATTTT. It codes for CASSQDLTGGPSPQHF.